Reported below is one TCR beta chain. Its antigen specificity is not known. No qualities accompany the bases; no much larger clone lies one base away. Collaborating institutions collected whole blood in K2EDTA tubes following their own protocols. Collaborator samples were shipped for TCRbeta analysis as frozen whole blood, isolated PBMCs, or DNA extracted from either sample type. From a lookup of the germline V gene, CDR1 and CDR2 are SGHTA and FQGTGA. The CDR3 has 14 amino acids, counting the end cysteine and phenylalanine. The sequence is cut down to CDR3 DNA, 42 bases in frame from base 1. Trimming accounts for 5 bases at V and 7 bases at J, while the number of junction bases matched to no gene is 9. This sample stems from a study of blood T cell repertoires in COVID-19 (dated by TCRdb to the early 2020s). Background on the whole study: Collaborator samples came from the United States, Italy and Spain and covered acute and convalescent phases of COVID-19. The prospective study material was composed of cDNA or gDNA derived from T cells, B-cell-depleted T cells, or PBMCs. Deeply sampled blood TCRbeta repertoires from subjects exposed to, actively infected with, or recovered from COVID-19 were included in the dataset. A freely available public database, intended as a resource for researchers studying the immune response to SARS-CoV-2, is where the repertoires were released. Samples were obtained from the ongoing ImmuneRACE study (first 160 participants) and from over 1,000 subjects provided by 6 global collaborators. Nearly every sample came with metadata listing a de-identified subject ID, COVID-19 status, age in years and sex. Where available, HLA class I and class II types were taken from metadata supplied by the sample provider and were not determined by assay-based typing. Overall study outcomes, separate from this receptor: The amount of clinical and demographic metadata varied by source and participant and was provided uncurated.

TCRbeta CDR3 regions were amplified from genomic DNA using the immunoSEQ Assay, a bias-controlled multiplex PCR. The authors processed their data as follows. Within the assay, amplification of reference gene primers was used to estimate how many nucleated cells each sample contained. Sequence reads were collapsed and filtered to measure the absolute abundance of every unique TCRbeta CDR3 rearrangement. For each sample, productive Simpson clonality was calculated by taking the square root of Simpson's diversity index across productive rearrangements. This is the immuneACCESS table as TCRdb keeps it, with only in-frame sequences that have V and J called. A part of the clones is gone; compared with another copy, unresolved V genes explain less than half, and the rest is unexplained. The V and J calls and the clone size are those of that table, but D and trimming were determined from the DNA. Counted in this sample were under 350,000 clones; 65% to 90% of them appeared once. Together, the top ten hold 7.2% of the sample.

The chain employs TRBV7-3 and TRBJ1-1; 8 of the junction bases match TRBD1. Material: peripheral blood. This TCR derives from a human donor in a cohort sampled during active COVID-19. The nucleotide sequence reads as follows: TGTGCCAGCAGCCCCGCGCAGGGGGCGAGTGAAGCTTTCTTT. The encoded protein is CASSPAQGASEAFF.